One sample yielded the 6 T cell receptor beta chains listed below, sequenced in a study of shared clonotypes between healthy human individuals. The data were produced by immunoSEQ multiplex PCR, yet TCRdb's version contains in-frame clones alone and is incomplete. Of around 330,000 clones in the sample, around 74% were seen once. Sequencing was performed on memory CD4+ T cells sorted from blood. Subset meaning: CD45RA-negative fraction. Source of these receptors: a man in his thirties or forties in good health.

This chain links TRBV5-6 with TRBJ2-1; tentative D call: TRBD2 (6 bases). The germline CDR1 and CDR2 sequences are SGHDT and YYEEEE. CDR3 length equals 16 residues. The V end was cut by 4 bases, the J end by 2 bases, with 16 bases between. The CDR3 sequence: CASSPGGGIPYNEQFF. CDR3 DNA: TGTGCCAGCAGCCCCGGAGGCGGGATACCCTACAATGAGCAGTTCTTC.

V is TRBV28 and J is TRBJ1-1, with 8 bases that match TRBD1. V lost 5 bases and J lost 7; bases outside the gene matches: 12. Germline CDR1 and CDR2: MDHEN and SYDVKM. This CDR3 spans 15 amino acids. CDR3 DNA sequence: TGTGCCAGCAGTCCGCCCGGGACAGGCAATAGTGAAGCTTTCTTT. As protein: CASSPPGTGNSEAFF.

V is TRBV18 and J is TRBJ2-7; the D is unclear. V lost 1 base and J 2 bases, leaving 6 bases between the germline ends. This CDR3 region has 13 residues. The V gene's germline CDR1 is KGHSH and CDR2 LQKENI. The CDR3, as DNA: TGTGCCAGCTCACCACGCGCAGCCTACGAGCAGTACTTC. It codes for CASSPRAAYEQYF.

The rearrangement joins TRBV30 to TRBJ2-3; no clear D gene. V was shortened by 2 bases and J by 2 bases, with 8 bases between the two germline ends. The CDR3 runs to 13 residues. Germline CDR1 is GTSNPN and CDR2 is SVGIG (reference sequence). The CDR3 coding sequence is TGTGCCTGGAGTCGACTGCTCACAGATACGCAGTATTTT. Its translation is CAWSRLLTDTQYF.

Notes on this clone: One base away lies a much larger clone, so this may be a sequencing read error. The CDR3 nucleotides are TGTGCCAGCAGCTTAGGGCAGGGGGCCTACGAGCAGTACTTC. Translation: CASSLGQGAYEQYF. The chain recombines TRBV11-2 with TRBJ2-7, with 7 bases aligning to TRBD1. The V gene's germline CDR1 is SGHAT and CDR2 FQNNGV. The CDR3 has 14 amino acids. Trimming cost V 1 base and J 2 bases; bases outside gene matches: 2.

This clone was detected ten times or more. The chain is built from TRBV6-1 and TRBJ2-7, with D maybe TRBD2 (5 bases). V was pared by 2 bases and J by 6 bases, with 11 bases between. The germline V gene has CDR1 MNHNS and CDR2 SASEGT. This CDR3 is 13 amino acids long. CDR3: CASSEMGVGEQYF. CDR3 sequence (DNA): TGTGCCAGCAGTGAAATGGGAGTGGGCGAGCAGTACTTC.